This section outlines one T cell receptor (beta chain) sequence together with its context. Antigen: not known. This sample was included in a study of shared clonotypes between healthy human individuals. Study-level information: In total, the donors were two women and a few men aged 18 to 49.

Data came from immunoSEQ multiplex PCR; TCRdb stores just in-frame clones and leaves some out. This table holds roughly 490,000 clones, 65% to 80% found once. Study-level results: In this cohort, only blood was sampled, and tissue repertoires likely differ.

V lost 6 bases to trimming and J lost 2 bases, with 7 bases between them. The CDR3 is 12 residues long. Per the germline V gene, CDR1 is WSHSY and CDR2 is SAAADI. The sample was PBMCs. This chain joins TRBV10-2 and TRBJ2-5; D is uncertain. The receptor was derived from a woman between 35 and 50 years old in good health. Some clones in this sample may be carry-over from other donors' samples. The CDR3, as DNA: TGCGCCAGCAGCGACCCGCAAGAGACCCAGTACTTC. It encodes CASSDPQETQYF.